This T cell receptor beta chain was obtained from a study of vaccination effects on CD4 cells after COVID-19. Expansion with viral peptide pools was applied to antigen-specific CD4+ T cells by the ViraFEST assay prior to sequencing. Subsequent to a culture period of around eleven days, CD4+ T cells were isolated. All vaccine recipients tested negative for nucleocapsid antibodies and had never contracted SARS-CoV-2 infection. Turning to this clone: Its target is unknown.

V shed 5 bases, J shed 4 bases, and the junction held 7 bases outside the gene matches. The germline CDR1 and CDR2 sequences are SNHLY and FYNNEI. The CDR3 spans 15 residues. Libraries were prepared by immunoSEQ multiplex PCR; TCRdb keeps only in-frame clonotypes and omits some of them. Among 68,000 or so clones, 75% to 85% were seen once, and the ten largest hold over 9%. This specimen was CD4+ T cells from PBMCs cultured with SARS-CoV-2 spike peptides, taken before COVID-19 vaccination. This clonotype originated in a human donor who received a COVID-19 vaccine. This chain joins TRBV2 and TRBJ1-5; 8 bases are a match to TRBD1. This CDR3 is CASSPRTGRNQPQHF. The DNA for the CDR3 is TGTGCCAGCAGTCCCAGGACAGGGAGGAATCAGCCCCAGCATTTT.